This T cell receptor (beta chain) emerged from a study of CXCR3-negative and CXCR3-positive naive CD8 T cells. Study overall: Every library held about 1.5 +/- 0.3 million TRB reads, and the total came to around 140 million. Study-wide results and caveats: Similarly elevated diversity marked both naive subsets, with memory CD8+ cells showing far lower diversity.

Per CD8+ T cell subset, triplicate sorts of 310,000 or so cells each were done. Naive cells were sorted as CD45RO-, CCR7+, CD27+ and CD95-. All TRB cDNA libraries came from 5' RACE performed with UMI labels. TCRdb reprocessed the 5' RACE reads, keeping one entry per CDR3 protein, no DNA. The sample's table shows 70,000 to 95,000 distinct CDR3 sequences. A remark on this clonotype: Its specificity is unknown.

CDR1 and CDR2 from the germline V gene are MGHDK and SYGVNS. The CDR3 covers 11 residues. Sequencing used naive CXCR3- CD8+ T cells from blood. The subset is: CD45RO-CCR7+CD27+CD95- naive CD8+ T cells lacking CXCR3 (TNR3-). This clonotype originated in a human donor in good health. Some clones in this sample may be carry-over from other donors' samples. The chain carries TRBV25-1 and TRBJ1-6. This chain's CDR3 is CASSLHSALHF.